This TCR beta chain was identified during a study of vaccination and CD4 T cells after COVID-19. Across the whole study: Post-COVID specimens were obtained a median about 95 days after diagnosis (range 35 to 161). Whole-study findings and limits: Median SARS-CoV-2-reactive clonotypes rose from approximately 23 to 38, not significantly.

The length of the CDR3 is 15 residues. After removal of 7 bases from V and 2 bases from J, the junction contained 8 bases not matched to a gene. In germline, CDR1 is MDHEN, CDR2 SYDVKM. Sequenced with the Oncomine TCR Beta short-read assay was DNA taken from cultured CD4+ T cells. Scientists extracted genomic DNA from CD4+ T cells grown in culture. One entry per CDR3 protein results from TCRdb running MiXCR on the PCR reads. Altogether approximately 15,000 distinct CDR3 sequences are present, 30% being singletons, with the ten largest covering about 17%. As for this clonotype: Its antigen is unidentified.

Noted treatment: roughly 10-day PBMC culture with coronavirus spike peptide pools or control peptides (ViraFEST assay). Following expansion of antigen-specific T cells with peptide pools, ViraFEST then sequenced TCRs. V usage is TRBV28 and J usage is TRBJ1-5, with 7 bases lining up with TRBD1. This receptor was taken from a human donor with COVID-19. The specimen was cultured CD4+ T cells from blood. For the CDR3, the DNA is TGTGCCAGCACACCAGGGGGTTTTGGCAATCAGCCCCAGCATTTT. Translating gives CASTPGGFGNQPQHF. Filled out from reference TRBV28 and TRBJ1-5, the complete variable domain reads DVKVTQSSRYLVKRTGEKVFLECVQDMDHENMFWYRQDPGLGLRLIYFSYDVKMKEKGDIPEGYSVSREKKERFSLILESASTNQTSMYLCASTPGGFGNQPQHFGDGTRLSIL.